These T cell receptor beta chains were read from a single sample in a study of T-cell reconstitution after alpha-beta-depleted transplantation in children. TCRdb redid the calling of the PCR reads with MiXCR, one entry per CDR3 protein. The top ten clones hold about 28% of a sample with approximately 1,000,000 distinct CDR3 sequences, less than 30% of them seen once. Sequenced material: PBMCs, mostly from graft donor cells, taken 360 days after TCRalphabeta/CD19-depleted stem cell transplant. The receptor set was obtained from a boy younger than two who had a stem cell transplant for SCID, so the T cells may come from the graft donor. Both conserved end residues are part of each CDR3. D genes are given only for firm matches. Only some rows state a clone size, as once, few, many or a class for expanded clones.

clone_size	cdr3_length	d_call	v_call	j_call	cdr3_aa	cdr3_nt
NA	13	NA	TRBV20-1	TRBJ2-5	CSASHHEYETQYF	TGCAGTGCTAGTCACCACGAGTACGAGACCCAGTACTTC
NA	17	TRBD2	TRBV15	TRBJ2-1	CATSRDPGTSWDNEQFF	TGTGCCACCAGCAGAGATCCCGGGACTAGCTGGGACAATGAGCAGTTCTTC
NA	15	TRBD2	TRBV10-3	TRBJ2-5	CAISGASGDQETQYF	TGTGCCATCAGTGGCGCTAGCGGGGACCAAGAGACCCAGTACTTC
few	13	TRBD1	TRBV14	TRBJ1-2	CASSQQGVYGYTF	TGTGCCAGCAGCCAACAGGGGGTCTATGGCTACACCTTC
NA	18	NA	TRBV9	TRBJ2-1	CASSPRFSSGGTYNEQFF	TGTGCCAGCAGCCCCCGGTTTTCCAGCGGCGGAACCTACAATGAGCAGTTCTTC
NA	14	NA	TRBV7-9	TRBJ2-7	CASSSGLLLYEQYF	TGTGCCAGCAGCAGCGGGCTCCTGCTCTACGAGCAGTACTTC
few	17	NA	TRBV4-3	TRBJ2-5	CASSQDLSAGPWETQYF	TGCGCCAGCAGCCAAGATTTATCAGCGGGCCCGTGGGAGACCCAGTACTTC
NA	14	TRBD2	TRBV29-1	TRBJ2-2	CSVLLAGFTGELFF	TGCAGCGTCTTACTAGCGGGGTTCACCGGGGAGCTGTTTTTT
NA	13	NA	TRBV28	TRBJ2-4	CASSTEASHIQYF	TGTGCCAGCAGTACCGAAGCCTCGCACATTCAGTACTTC
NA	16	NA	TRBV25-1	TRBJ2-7	CASSEARGGSLFEQYF	TGTGCCAGCAGTGAAGCCAGGGGAGGGAGCCTCTTTGAGCAGTACTTC
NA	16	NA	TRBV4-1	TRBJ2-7	CASSPSQLAVSYEQYF	TGCGCCAGCAGCCCGTCCCAATTAGCTGTATCCTACGAGCAGTACTTC
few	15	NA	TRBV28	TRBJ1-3	CASRRTGNSGNTIYF	TGTGCCAGCAGACGTACAGGGAACTCTGGAAACACCATATATTTT
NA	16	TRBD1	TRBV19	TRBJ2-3	CASRLGQGESTDTQYF	TGTGCCAGTAGGCTGGGACAGGGAGAGTCCACAGATACGCAGTATTTT
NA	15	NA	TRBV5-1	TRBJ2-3	CASSADWYGTDTQYF	TGCGCCAGCAGCGCTGACTGGTACGGCACAGATACGCAGTATTTT
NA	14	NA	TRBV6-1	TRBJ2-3	CASSVPGSTDTQYF	TGTGCCAGCAGCGTGCCAGGGAGCACAGATACGCAGTATTTT
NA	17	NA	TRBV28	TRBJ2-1	CASSFVGRFSSYNEQFF	TGTGCCAGCAGTTTTGTGGGACGGTTCAGCTCCTACAATGAGCAGTTCTTC
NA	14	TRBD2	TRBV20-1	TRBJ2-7	CSARDGTSLREQYF	TGCAGTGCTAGAGATGGGACTAGCCTCCGCGAGCAGTACTTC
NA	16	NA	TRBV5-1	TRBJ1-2	CASSPGNGRGDYGYTF	TGCGCCAGCAGCCCAGGCAATGGGCGGGGGGACTATGGCTACACCTTC
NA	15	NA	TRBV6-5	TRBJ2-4	CASSSPREAKNIQYF	TGTGCCAGCAGTTCCCCCAGGGAAGCCAAAAACATTCAGTACTTC
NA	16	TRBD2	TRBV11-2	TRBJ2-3	CASRRPSGGATDTQYF	TGTGCCAGCAGACGCCCTAGCGGGGGGGCGACAGATACGCAGTATTTT
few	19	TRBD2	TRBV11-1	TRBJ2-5	CASSSLLPLAGGLQETQYF	TGTGCCAGCAGCTCGCTCCTACCCCTAGCGGGGGGCCTCCAAGAGACCCAGTACTTC
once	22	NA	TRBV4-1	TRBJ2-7	CASSQESRASEGYSVRGYEQYF	TGCGCCAGCAGCCAAGAATCCCGTGCCAGTGAGGGATATTCCGTAAGGGGGTACGAGCAGTACTTC
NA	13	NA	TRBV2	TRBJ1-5	CASQGGGNQPQHF	TGTGCCAGCCAAGGGGGGGGCAATCAGCCCCAGCATTTT
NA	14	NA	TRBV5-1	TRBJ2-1	CASSLGIVVNEQFF	TGCGCCAGCAGTTTAGGAATCGTCGTCAATGAGCAGTTCTTC
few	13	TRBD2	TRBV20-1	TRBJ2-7	CSASGGSIYEQYF	TGCAGTGCTAGCGGGGGGAGTATCTACGAGCAGTACTTC
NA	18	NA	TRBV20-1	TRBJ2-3	CSASAPELGLSYTDTQYF	TGCAGTGCTAGCGCCCCGGAGCTGGGGCTTTCCTACACAGATACGCAGTATTTT
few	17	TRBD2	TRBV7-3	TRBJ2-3	CASSKGASGGAADTQYF	TGTGCCAGCAGCAAAGGGGCTAGCGGGGGTGCGGCAGATACGCAGTATTTT
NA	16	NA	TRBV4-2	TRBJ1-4	CASSQPPTVPNEKLFF	TGTGCCAGCAGCCAACCTCCTACAGTTCCTAATGAAAAACTGTTTTTT
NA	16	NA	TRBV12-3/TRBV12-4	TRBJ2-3	CASSSFTGHLTDTQYF	TGTGCCAGCAGTTCCTTTACGGGACACCTCACAGATACGCAGTATTTT
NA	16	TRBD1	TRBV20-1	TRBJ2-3	CSAREQGSLLAVTQYF	TGCAGTGCTAGAGAACAGGGGTCCCTGCTCGCCGTTACGCAGTATTTT
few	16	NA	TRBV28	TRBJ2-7	CASSLLGGVDTYEQYF	TGTGCCAGCAGCCTCCTGGGCGGGGTAGATACCTACGAGCAGTACTTC
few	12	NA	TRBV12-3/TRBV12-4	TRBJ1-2	CASTSSGFGYTF	TGTGCCAGCACCTCAAGTGGGTTTGGCTACACCTTC
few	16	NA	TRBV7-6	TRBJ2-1	CASSLGWGLEYNEQFF	TGTGCCAGCAGCTTAGGGTGGGGGTTGGAATACAATGAGCAGTTCTTC
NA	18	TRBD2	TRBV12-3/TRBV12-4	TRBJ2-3	CASNPRPGGVSKKDTQYF	TGTGCCAGCAATCCAAGACCGGGAGGGGTGTCAAAAAAAGATACGCAGTATTTT
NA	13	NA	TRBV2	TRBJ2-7	CASLPGNSYEQYF	TGTGCCAGCCTCCCCGGCAACTCCTACGAGCAGTACTTC
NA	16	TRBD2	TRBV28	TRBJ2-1	CASRDSGGAGHNEQFF	TGTGCCAGCAGGGATAGCGGGGGGGCAGGACATAATGAGCAGTTCTTC
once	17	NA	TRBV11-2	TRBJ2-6	CASSLVGVLSGANVLTF	TGTGCCAGCAGCTTAGTCGGGGTACTCTCTGGGGCCAACGTCCTGACTTTC
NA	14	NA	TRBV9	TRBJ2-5	CASSARGSPETQYF	TGTGCCAGCAGCGCCAGGGGCTCCCCCGAGACCCAGTACTTC
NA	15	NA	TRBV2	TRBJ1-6	CASSEARQGNSPLHF	TGTGCCAGCAGTGAAGCCCGGCAGGGAAATTCACCCCTCCACTTT
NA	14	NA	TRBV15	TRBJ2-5	CATSRDEGRETQYF	TGTGCCACCAGCAGAGACGAGGGTCGAGAGACCCAGTACTTC
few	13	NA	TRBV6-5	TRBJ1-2	CASSSLGNYGYTF	TGTGCCAGCAGTTCCCTGGGCAACTATGGCTACACCTTC
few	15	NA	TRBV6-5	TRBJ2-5	CASSPTRTGRETQYF	TGTGCCAGCAGCCCTACTCGAACAGGGCGGGAGACCCAGTACTTC
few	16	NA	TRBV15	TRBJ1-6	CATSRDQVAYNSPLHF	TGTGCCACCAGCAGAGACCAGGTCGCCTATAATTCACCCCTCCACTTT
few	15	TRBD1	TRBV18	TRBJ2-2	CASSPSGTATGELFF	TGTGCCAGCTCCCCTTCCGGGACAGCCACCGGGGAGCTGTTTTTT
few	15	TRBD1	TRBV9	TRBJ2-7	CASSVADRVGYEQYF	TGTGCCAGCAGCGTAGCTGACAGGGTCGGTTACGAGCAGTACTTC
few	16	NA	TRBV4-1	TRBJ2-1	CASSQGRGGAMDEQFF	TGCGCCAGCAGCCAAGGTAGAGGGGGGGCTATGGATGAGCAGTTCTTC
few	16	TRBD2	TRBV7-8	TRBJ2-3	CASRESRLAGGDTQYF	TGTGCCAGCCGAGAATCGAGACTAGCGGGGGGCGATACGCAGTATTTT
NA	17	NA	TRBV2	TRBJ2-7	CASSAPPGGPSGYEQYF	TGTGCCAGCAGTGCTCCCCCCGGCGGACCCTCGGGCTACGAGCAGTACTTC
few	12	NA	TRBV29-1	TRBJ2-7	CSVEFNSYEQYF	TGCAGCGTTGAATTCAACAGCTACGAGCAGTACTTC
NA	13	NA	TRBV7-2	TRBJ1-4	CASSLEGRGELFF	TGTGCCAGCAGCTTAGAGGGCAGAGGGGAACTGTTTTTT
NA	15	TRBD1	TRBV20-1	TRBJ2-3	CSARSRGGRTDTQYF	TGCAGTGCTAGATCCAGAGGGGGCCGCACAGATACGCAGTATTTT
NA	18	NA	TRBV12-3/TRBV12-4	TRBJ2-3	CASSFFAPRGGWTDTQYF	TGTGCCAGCAGTTTTTTCGCCCCCCGGGGTGGGTGGACAGATACGCAGTATTTT
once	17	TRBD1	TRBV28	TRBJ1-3	CASSLLQTGNSGNTIYF	TGTGCCAGCAGTTTACTCCAGACAGGGAACTCTGGAAACACCATATATTTT
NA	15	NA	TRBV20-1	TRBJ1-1	CSARDQGRGNTEAFF	TGCAGTGCTAGGGATCAGGGCAGGGGTAACACTGAAGCTTTCTTT